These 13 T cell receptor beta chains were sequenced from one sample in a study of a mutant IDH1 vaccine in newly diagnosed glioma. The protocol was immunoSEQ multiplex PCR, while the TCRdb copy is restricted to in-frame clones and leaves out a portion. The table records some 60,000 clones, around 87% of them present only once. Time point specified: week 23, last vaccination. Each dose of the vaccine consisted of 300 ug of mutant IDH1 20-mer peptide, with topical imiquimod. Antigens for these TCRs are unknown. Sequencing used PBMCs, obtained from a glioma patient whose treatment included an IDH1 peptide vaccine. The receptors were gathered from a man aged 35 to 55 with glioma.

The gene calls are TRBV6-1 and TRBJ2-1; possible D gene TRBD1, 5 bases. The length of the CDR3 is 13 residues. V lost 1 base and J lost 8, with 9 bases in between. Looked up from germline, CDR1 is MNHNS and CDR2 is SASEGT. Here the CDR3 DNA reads TGTGCCAGCAGTGAAGGTGGGGCCGATGAGCAGTTCTTC. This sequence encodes CASSEGGADEQFF.

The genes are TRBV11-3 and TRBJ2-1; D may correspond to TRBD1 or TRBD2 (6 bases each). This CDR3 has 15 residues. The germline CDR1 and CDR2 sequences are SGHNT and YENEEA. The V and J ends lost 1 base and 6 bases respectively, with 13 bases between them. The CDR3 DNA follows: TGTGCCAGCAGCTTAGTGTTCGGGGGCGGCAATGAGCAGTTCTTC. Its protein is CASSLVFGGGNEQFF.

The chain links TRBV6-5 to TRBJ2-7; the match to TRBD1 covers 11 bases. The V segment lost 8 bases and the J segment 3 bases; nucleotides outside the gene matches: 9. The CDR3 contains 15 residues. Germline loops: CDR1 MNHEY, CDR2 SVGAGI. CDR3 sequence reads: CASSTRTGGIYEQYF. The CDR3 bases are TGTGCCAGCTCAACCCGGACAGGGGGCATCTACGAGCAGTACTTC.

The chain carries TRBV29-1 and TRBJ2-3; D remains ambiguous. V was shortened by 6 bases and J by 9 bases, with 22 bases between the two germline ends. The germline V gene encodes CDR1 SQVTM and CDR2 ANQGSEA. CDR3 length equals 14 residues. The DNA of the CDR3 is TGCAGCGTACTCGACCCTACCCTAAGGAGAACGCAGTATTTT. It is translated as CSVLDPTLRRTQYF.

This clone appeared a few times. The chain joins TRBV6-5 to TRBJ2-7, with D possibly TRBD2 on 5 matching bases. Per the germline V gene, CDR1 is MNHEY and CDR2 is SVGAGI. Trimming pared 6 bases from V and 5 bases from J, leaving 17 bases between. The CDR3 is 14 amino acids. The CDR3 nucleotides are TGTGCCAGCAGACGACTAAAAGAGTCCCACGAGCAGTACTTC. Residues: CASRRLKESHEQYF.

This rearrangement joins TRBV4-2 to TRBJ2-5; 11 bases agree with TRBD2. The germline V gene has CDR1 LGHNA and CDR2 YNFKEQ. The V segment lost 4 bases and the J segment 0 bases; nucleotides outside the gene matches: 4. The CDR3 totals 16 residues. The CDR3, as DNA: TGTGCCAGCAGCCCCGGACTAGCGGGCGACCAAGAGACCCAGTACTTC. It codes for CASSPGLAGDQETQYF.

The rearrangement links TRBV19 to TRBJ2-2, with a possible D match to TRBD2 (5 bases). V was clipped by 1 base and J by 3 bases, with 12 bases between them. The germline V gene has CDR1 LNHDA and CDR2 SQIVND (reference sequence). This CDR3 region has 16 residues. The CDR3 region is CASSIASDLYTGELFF. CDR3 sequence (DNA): TGTGCCAGTAGTATAGCGTCGGACTTATACACCGGGGAGCTGTTTTTT.

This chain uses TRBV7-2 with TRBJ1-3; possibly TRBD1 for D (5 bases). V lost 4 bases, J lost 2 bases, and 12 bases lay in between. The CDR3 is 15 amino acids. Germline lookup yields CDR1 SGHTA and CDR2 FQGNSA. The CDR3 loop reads CASSSPGTAGNTIYF. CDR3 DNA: TGTGCCAGCAGCTCCCCAGGGACTGCTGGAAACACCATATATTTT.

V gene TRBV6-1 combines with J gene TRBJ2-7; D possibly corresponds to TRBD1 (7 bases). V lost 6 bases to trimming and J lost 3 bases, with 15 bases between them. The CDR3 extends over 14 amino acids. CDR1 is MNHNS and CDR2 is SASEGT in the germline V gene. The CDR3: CASSDNRGGYEQYF. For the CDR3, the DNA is TGTGCCAGCAGCGACAACAGGGGAGGCTACGAGCAGTACTTC.

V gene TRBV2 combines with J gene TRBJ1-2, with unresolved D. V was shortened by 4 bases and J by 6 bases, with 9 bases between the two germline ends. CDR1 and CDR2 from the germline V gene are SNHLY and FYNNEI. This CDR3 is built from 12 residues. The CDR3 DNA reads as TGTGCCAGCAGTGTCTCCCGAGATGGCTACACCTTC. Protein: CASSVSRDGYTF.

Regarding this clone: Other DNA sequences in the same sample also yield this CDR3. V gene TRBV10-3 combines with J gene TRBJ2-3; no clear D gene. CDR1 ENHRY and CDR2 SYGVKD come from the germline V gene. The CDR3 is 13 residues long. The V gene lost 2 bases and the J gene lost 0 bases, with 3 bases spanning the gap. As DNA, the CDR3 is TGTGCCATCAGTGAGCCTAGCACAGATACGCAGTATTTT. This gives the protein CAISEPSTDTQYF.

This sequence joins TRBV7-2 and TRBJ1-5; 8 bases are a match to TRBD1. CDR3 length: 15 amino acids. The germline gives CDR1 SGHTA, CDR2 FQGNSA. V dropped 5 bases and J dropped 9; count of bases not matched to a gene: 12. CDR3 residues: CASSPQGQAKWPQHF. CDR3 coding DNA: TGTGCCAGCAGCCCCCAGGGACAGGCGAAATGGCCCCAGCATTTT.

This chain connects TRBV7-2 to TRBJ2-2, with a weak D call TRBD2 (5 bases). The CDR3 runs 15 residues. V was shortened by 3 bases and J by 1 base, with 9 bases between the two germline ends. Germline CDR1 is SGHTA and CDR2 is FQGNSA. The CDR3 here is CASSLRRLNTGELFF. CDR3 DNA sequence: TGTGCCAGCAGCTTGCGGAGGTTGAACACCGGGGAGCTGTTTTTT.